The 25 T cell receptor beta chains given below trace back to one sample, sequenced in a study of cytomegalovirus exposure and HLA in healthy donors. Primers for the PCR totalled 60 Vbeta and 13 Jbeta. The assay was immunoSEQ multiplex PCR, and TCRdb's table has in-frame clones only and misses some. The sample consists of over 80,000 clones, around 84% of them appearing once. Sequencing used PBMCs. All receptors derive from a middle-aged woman in good health and CMV-seronegative.

This chain connects TRBV7-2 to TRBJ1-4; unclear D gene. The CDR3 covers 17 residues. Per germline, CDR1 SGHTA and CDR2 FQGNSA. V gave up 2 bases and J gave up 1 base, with 14 bases separating them. The CDR3, as DNA: TGTGCCAGCAGCTTAAACGTACCTACTAGAACTAATGAAAAACTGTTTTTT. It is translated as CASSLNVPTRTNEKLFF.

The chain employs TRBV28 and TRBJ2-7, with 7 bases lining up with TRBD1. The ends lost 6 bases at V and 2 bases at J; junction bases unmatched: 13. Germline V gene sequence: CDR1 MDHEN, CDR2 SYDVKM. The CDR3 runs to 16 residues. This CDR3 reads CASRDIMGQTTYEQYF. CDR3 nucleotide sequence: TGTGCCAGCAGGGATATTATGGGACAGACGACCTACGAGCAGTACTTC. Full variable domain (missing parts from reference TRBV28 and TRBJ2-7): DVKVTQSSRYLVKRTGEKVFLECVQDMDHENMFWYRQDPGLGLRLIYFSYDVKMKEKGDIPEGYSVSREKKERFSLILESASTNQTSMYLCASRDIMGQTTYEQYFGPGTRLTVT.

V usage is TRBV5-1 and J usage is TRBJ1-6, with TRBD1 as a possible D gene (5 bases). Looked up from germline, CDR1 is SGHRS and CDR2 is YFSETQ. The CDR3 length is 13 residues. Trimming took off 4 bases at V and 7 bases at J, with 9 bases between the two ends. CDR3 coding DNA: TGCGCCAGCAGCCGTGCAGGGAATTCACCCCTCCACTTT. This encodes CASSRAGNSPLHF.

The J gene is TRBJ2-3, the V gene TRBV11-1; possible D gene TRBD1, 6 bases. This CDR3 spans 13 amino acids. V lost 5 bases to trimming and J lost 3 bases, with 9 bases between them. Germline V gene lookup returns CDR1 SGHAT and CDR2 FQDESV (reference sequence). The CDR3 nucleotides are TGTGCCAGCAGCCGAGGGGGAACAGATACGCAGTATTTT. Amino acids: CASSRGGTDTQYF.

V usage is TRBV9 and J usage is TRBJ1-3, with D hard to call. Germline V gives CDR1 SGDLS, CDR2 YYNGEE. This CDR3 has 15 residues. V shed 4 bases and J shed 0 bases, with 11 bases lying between them. CDR3 region: CASSPTGSSGNTIYF. CDR3 bases: TGTGCCAGCAGCCCAACGGGGAGCTCTGGAAACACCATATATTTT.

This rearrangement joins TRBV19 to TRBJ2-1; no definite D call. In germline, CDR1 is LNHDA, CDR2 SQIVND (reference sequence). This CDR3 comprises 13 residues. Trimming shortened V by 4 bases and J by 5 bases, and 9 bases separated the two germline ends. CDR3 in DNA: TGTGCCAGTAGTACAAGACTCGACAATGAGCAGTTCTTC. Translation: CASSTRLDNEQFF.

V is TRBV29-1 and J is TRBJ2-1, with 9 bases lining up with TRBD2. The CDR3 spans 15 residues. The junction had 9 bases not matched to a gene; V was cut back by 0 bases and J by 9 bases. Germline V gives CDR1 SQVTM, CDR2 ANQGSEA. CDR3 sequence reads: CSVEDRLAGRCEQFF. The DNA for the CDR3 is TGCAGCGTTGAAGACAGGCTAGCGGGAAGGTGTGAGCAGTTCTTC.

This clone was picked up a small number of times. This rearrangement joins TRBV6-5 to TRBJ1-5; D is possibly TRBD1 (5 bases). V shed 5 bases and J shed 12 bases, with 14 bases lying between them. This CDR3 is built from 12 residues. Looked up from germline, CDR1 is MNHEY and CDR2 is SVGAGI. CDR3 amino acids: CASSNPPGIQHF. The CDR3 bases are TGTGCCAGCAGTAACCCCCCAGGGATCCAGCATTTT.

The chain recombines TRBV2 with TRBJ2-1; TRBD1 matches 9 bases. Germline V gene lookup returns CDR1 SNHLY and CDR2 FYNNEI. With 5 bases clipped from V and 6 bases from J, the junction kept 5 bases outside the gene matches. The CDR3 runs 14 residues. Written as DNA, the CDR3 is TGTGCCAGCAGTTTACAGGGGGCGGTCAATGAGCAGTTCTTC. Protein product: CASSLQGAVNEQFF. The whole variable domain, remainder taken from reference TRBV2 and TRBJ2-1, is EPEVTQTPSHQVTQMGQEVILRCVPISNHLYFYWYRQILGQKVEFLVSFYNNEISEKSEIFDDQFSVERPDGSNFTLKIRSTKLEDSAMYFCASSLQGAVNEQFFGPGTRLTVL.

The CDR3 loop is CASSRPGLVNEQFF. The CDR3 bases are TGTGCCAGCAGCCGACCGGGACTAGTTAATGAGCAGTTCTTC. The chain has TRBV11-2 and TRBJ2-1; TRBD2 aligns across 8 bases. Unmatched junction bases numbered 7, after V lost 5 bases and J lost 7 bases. The length of the CDR3 is 14 residues. Germline CDR1 is SGHAT and CDR2 is FQNNGV.

The chain employs TRBV6-1 and TRBJ2-3, with 7 bases identical to TRBD2. The CDR3 is made up of 16 amino acids. The J segment lost 3 bases and the V segment lost 1 base, leaving 7 bases of the junction unmatched. In germline, CDR1 is MNHNS, CDR2 SASEGT. DNA of the CDR3: TGTGCCAGCAGTGAAGATCAAGCGGGGACTACAGATACGCAGTATTTT. This translates into CASSEDQAGTTDTQYF.

The chain uses TRBV5-8 and TRBJ1-2, with 10 positions matching TRBD1. Trimming at V came to 3 bases and at J to 8 bases, leaving 7 bases not matched to a gene. The CDR3 has 14 amino acids. Germline CDR1 and CDR2: SGHTS and YDEGEE. The CDR3 DNA reads TGTGCCAGCAGCTGGATTGACAGGGGGCTCGGCTACACCTTC. Its translation is CASSWIDRGLGYTF.

The chain has TRBV4-1 and TRBJ2-1; 8 nucleotides match TRBD1. V lost 1 base, J lost 4 bases, and 9 bases stayed unmatched. The CDR3 totals 17 residues. In germline, CDR1 is MGHRA, CDR2 YSYEKL. CDR3 in amino acids: CASSQGRQGQNYNEQFF. The CDR3 DNA reads as TGCGCCAGCAGCCAAGGACGACAGGGGCAAAATTACAATGAGCAGTTCTTC.

V and J are TRBV11-2 and TRBJ2-1; 9 bases fit TRBD2. The CDR3 runs to 16 residues. CDR1 and CDR2 from the germline V gene are SGHAT and FQNNGV. The V and J ends lost 1 base and 4 bases, in that order; junction bases with no gene match: 5. The CDR3 DNA sequence: TGTGCCAGCAGCTTAGGGGGTAGCGGGAGATACAATGAGCAGTTCTTC. Its protein is CASSLGGSGRYNEQFF.

The genes are TRBV21-1 and TRBJ2-7; the table's D call, TRBD1, was not checked against the DNA. TRBV21-1 is a known pseudogene. This CDR3 is 15 amino acids long. The CDR3 spells CASSKAGQGELEQYF. The CDR3 DNA reads as TGTGCCAGCAGCAAAGCTGGACAGGGGGAGCTCGAGCAGTACTTC.

J is TRBJ2-3 and V is TRBV6-5; possibly TRBD1 for D (5 bases). The CDR3 has 15 residues. Germline lookup yields CDR1 MNHEY and CDR2 SVGAGI. V was cut by 0 bases and J by 5 bases, with 12 bases left in between. CDR3 DNA: TGTGCCAGCAGTTACTCTCCCCAGGGAAAAGATACGCAGTATTTT. It is translated as CASSYSPQGKDTQYF.

This chain connects TRBV5-4 to TRBJ2-3; TRBD2 matches 7 bases. Germline-derived CDR1 and CDR2 are SGHNT and YYREEE (reference sequence). The V segment lost 4 bases and the J segment 5 bases; nucleotides outside the gene matches: 16. This CDR3 region has 17 residues. CDR3: CASSHGRASVFLDTQYF. Here the CDR3 DNA reads TGTGCCAGCAGCCATGGGAGGGCTAGCGTGTTTTTAGATACGCAGTATTTT.

The chain links TRBV10-1 to TRBJ1-1, with D perhaps TRBD1 (5 bases). V was trimmed by 4 bases and J by 11 bases, leaving 17 bases between them. The CDR3 is made up of 13 amino acids. Germline CDR1 reads WNHNN; CDR2 reads SYGVQD (reference sequence). Here the CDR3 reads CASSGQLNEMAFF. CDR3 DNA: TGCGCCAGCAGTGGACAGCTCAATGAGATGGCTTTCTTT.

This sequence joins TRBV10-3 and TRBJ1-1, with D perhaps matching TRBD1 (6 bases). V was clipped by 0 bases and J by 9 bases, with 11 bases between them. Germline V lookup: CDR1 ENHRY, CDR2 SYGVKD. The CDR3 consists of 13 residues. The CDR3 sequence: CAISESMQGQAFF. In nucleotides, the CDR3 is TGTGCCATCAGTGAGTCGATGCAGGGGCAAGCTTTCTTT.

V gene TRBV30 combines with J gene TRBJ1-1; 7 bases map to TRBD1. The CDR3 has 15 residues. The J segment lost 0 bases and the V segment lost 3 bases, leaving 7 bases of the junction unmatched. Germline assignment: CDR1 GTSNPN and CDR2 SVGIG (reference sequence). The CDR3 DNA is TGTGCCTGGAGCCTGGAGACAGGGCTGAACACTGAAGCTTTCTTT. Translating gives CAWSLETGLNTEAFF.

V usage is TRBV19 and J usage is TRBJ2-2; 12 bases are a match to TRBD2. Germline loops: CDR1 LNHDA, CDR2 SQIVND (reference sequence). CDR3 size: 15 residues. J was trimmed by 4 bases and V by 6 bases; bases with no gene match: 3. In DNA form, the CDR3 reads TGTGCCAGTAGCCGGGGACTAGCGGGCACCGGGGAGCTGTTTTTT. The encoded protein is CASSRGLAGTGELFF. The whole variable domain, filled in from reference TRBV19 and TRBJ2-2, reads DGGITQSPKYLFRKEGQNVTLSCEQNLNHDAMYWYRQDPGQGLRLIYYSQIVNDFQKGDIAEGYSVSREKKESFPLTVTSAQKNPTAFYLCASSRGLAGTGELFFGEGSRLTVL.

The chain is built from TRBV4-2 and TRBJ1-5; D is unclear. This CDR3 is built from 17 residues. The V and J ends lost 5 bases and 4 bases respectively, with 21 bases between them. Germline loops: CDR1 LGHNA, CDR2 YNFKEQ. In nucleotides, the CDR3 is TGTGCCAGCAGCGCCGGTTGGGCCGGGAACAATAATCAGCCCCAGCATTTT. As protein: CASSAGWAGNNNQPQHF.

V usage is TRBV5-1 and J usage is TRBJ1-1; 8 bases are a match to TRBD1. The CDR3 runs to 16 residues. The trim removed 0 bases at V and 3 bases at J, leaving 7 bases unmatched. CDR1 SGHRS and CDR2 YFSETQ come from the germline V gene. CDR3 region: CASSLVGQGAYTEAFF. CDR3 nucleotides: TGCGCCAGCAGCTTGGTCGGGCAGGGGGCTTACACTGAAGCTTTCTTT.

The chain couples TRBV20-1 to TRBJ2-1; no clear D gene. CDR3 size: 11 residues. V was clipped by 4 bases and J by 5 bases, with 6 bases between them. Germline assignment: CDR1 DFQATT and CDR2 SNEGSKA (reference sequence). CDR3 sequence: CSAKQNNEQFF. The CDR3 DNA follows: TGCAGTGCTAAACAGAACAATGAGCAGTTCTTC.

This rearrangement joins TRBV10-2 to TRBJ2-7; 8 nucleotides agree with TRBD1. The CDR3 contains 13 residues. J lost 3 bases, V lost 7 bases, and 5 bases had no gene match. Germline CDR1 reads WSHSY; CDR2 reads SAAADI. The CDR3 spells CASKTGGSYEQYF. The DNA of the CDR3 is TGCGCCAGCAAAACAGGGGGAAGCTACGAGCAGTACTTC.